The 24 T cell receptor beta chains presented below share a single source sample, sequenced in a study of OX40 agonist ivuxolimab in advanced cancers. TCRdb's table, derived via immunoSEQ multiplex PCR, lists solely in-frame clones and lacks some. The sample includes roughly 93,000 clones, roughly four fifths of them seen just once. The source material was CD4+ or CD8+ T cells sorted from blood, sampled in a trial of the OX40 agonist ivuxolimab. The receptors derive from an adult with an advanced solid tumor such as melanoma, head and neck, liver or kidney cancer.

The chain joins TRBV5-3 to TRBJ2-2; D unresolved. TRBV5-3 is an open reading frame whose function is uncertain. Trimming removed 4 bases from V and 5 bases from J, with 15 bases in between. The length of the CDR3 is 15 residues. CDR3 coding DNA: TGTGCCAGAAGCCAAGCTCAGCGAGGAACCGGGGAGCTGTTTTTT. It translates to CARSQAQRGTGELFF.

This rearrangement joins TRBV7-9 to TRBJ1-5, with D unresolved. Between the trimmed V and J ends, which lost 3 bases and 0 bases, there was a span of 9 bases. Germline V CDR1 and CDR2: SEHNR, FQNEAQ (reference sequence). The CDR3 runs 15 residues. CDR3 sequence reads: CASSFGGDSNQPQHF. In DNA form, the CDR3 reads TGTGCCAGCAGCTTCGGAGGAGATAGCAATCAGCCCCAGCATTTT.

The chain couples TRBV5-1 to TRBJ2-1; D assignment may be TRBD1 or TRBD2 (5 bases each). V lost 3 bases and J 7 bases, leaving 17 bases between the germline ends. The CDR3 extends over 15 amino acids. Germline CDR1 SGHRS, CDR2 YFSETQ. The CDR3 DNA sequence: TGCGCCAGCAGCTCCCTCCGGGACGCAACTAATGAGCAGTTCTTC. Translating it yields CASSSLRDATNEQFF.

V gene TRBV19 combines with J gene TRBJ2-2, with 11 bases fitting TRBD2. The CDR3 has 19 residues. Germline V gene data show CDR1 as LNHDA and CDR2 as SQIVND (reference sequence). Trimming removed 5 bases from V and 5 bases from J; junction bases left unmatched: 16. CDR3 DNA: TGTGCCAGTAGTCCGCTTTTTTCCCCCCCTAGCGGGAGGACCGGGGAGCTGTTTTTT. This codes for CASSPLFSPPSGRTGELFF. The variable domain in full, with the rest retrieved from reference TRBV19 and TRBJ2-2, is DGGITQSPKYLFRKEGQNVTLSCEQNLNHDAMYWYRQDPGQGLRLIYYSQIVNDFQKGDIAEGYSVSREKKESFPLTVTSAQKNPTAFYLCASSPLFSPPSGRTGELFFGEGSRLTVL.

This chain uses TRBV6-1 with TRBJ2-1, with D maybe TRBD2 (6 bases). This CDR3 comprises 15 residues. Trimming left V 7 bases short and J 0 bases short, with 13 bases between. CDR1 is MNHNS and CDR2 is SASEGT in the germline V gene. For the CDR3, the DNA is TGTGCCAGCACCGCCTGGGGGGTCTCCTACAATGAGCAGTTCTTC. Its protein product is CASTAWGVSYNEQFF.

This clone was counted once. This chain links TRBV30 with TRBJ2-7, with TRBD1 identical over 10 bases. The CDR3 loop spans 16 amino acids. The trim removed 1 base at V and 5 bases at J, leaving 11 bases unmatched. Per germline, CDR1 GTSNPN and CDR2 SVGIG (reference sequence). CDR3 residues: CAWSEGDRGLRDEQYF. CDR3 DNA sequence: TGTGCCTGGAGTGAGGGAGACAGGGGGCTTCGGGACGAGCAGTACTTC.

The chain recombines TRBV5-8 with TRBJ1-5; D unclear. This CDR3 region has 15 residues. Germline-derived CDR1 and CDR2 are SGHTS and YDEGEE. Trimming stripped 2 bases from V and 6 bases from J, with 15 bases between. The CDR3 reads CASSFLGSRGQPQHF. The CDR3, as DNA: TGTGCCAGCAGCTTCCTCGGCTCCCGGGGTCAGCCCCAGCATTTT.

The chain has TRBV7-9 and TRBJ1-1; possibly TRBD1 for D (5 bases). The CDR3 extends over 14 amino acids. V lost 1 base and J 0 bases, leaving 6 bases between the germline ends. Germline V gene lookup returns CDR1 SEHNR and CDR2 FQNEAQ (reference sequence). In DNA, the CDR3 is TGTGCCAGCAGCTTAGGGGACCTGAACACTGAAGCTTTCTTT. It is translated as CASSLGDLNTEAFF.

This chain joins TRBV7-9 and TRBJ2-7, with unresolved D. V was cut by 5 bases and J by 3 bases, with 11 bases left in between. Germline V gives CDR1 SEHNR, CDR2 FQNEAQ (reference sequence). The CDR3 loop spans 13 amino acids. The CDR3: CASSPGRRYEQYF. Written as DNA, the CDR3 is TGTGCCAGCAGCCCCGGAAGGCGCTACGAGCAGTACTTC. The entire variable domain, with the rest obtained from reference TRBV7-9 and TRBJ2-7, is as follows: DTGVSQNPRHKITKRGQNVTFRCDPISEHNRLYWYRQTLGQGPEFLTYFQNEAQLEKSRLLSDRFSAERPKGSFSTLEIQRTEQGDSAMYLCASSPGRRYEQYFGPGTRLTVT.

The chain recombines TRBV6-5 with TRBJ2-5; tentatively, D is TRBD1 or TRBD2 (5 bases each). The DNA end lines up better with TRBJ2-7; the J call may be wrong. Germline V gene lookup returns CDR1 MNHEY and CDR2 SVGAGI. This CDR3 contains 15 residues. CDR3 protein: CASSYSPEGTYEQYF. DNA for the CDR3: TGTGCCAGCAGTTACAGCCCCGAGGGGACCTACGAGCAGTACTTC.

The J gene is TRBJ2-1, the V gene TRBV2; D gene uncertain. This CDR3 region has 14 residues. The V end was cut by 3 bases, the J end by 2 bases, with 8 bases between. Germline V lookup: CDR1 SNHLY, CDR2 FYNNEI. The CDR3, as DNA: TGTGCCAGCAGTGAGGTTGGGGCCTACAATGAGCAGTTCTTC. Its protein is CASSEVGAYNEQFF.

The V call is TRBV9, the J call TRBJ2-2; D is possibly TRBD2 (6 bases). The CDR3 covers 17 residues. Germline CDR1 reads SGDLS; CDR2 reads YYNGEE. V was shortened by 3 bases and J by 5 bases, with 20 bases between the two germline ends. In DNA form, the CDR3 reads TGTGCCAGCAGCGGATCTAGCGTCGCCCGGGTGACCGGGGAGCTGTTTTTT. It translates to CASSGSSVARVTGELFF.

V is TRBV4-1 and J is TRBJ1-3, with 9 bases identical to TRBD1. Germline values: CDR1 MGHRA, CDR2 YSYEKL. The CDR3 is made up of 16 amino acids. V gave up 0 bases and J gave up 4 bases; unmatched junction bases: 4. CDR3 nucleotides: TGCGCCAGCAGCCAAGATGGGACAGGGTCGGGAAACACCATATATTTT. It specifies CASSQDGTGSGNTIYF.

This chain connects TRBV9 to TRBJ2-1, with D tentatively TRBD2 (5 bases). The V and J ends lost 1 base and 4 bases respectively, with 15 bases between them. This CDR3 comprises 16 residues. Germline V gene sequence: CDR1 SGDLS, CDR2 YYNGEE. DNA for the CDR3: TGTGCCAGCAGCGTATTACCCAGCGGTATTTACAATGAGCAGTTCTTC. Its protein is CASSVLPSGIYNEQFF.

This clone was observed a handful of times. This CDR3 reads CASSLVGGMGYGYTF. For the CDR3, the DNA is TGTGCCAGCAGCTTAGTAGGGGGTATGGGATATGGCTACACCTTC. This sequence joins TRBV7-2 and TRBJ1-2, with D tentatively TRBD1 (6 bases). This CDR3 contains 15 residues. V was clipped by 1 base and J by 5 bases, with 14 bases between them. Germline V CDR1 and CDR2: SGHTA, FQGNSA.

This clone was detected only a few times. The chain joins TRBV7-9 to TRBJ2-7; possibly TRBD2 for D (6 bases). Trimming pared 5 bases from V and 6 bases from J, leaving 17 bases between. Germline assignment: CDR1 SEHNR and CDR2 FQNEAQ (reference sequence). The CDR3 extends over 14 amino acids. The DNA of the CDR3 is TGTGCCAGCAGCCCTGATACTAGCTCCATCGAGCAGTACTTC. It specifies CASSPDTSSIEQYF.

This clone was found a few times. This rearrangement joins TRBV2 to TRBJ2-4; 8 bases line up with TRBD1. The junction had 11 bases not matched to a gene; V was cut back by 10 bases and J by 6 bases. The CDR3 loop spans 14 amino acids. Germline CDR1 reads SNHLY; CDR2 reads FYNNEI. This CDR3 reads CAIGKGQAINIQYF. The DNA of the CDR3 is TGTGCCATCGGGAAGGGACAGGCGATAAACATTCAGTACTTC.

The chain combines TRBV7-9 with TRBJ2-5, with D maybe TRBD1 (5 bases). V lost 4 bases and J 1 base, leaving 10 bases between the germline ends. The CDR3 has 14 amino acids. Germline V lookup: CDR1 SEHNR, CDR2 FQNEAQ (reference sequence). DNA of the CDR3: TGTGCCAGCAGCTATTCAGGGTTCCAAGAGACCCAGTACTTC. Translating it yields CASSYSGFQETQYF.

The CDR3 spells CASSRRGAEVDTQYF. CDR3 nucleotide sequence: TGTGCCAGCTCACGACGGGGGGCGGAGGTTGATACGCAGTATTTT. This chain links TRBV18 with TRBJ2-3, with D possibly TRBD2 on 7 matching bases. The CDR3 totals 15 residues. Germline CDR1 and CDR2: KGHSH and LQKENI. V dropped 4 bases and J dropped 6 bases, with 17 bases sitting between them.

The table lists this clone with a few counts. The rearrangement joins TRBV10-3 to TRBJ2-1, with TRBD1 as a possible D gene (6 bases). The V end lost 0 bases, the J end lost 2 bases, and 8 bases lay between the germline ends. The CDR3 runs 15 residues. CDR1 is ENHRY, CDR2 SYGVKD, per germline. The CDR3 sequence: CAISESRQAYNEQFF. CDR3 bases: TGTGCCATCAGTGAGTCGAGACAGGCCTACAATGAGCAGTTCTTC.

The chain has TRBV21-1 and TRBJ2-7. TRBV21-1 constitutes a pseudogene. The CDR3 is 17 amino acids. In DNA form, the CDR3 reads TGTGCCAGCAGCAAAGTGCCTGGGGAAGAAAATCGCGACGAGCAGTACTTC. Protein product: CASSKVPGEENRDEQYF.

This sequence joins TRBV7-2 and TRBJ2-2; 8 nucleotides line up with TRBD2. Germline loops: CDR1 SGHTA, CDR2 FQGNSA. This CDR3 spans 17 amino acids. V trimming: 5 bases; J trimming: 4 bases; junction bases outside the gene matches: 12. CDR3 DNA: TGTGCCAGCAGCCCCAGGGCGGCGGGAGGAGGCACCGGGGAGCTGTTTTTT. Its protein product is CASSPRAAGGGTGELFF.

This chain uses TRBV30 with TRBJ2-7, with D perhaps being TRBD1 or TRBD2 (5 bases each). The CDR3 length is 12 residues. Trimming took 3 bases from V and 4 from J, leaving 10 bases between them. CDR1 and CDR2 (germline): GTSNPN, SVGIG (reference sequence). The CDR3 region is CAWSRDVYEQYF. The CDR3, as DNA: TGTGCCTGGAGCAGGGACGTGTACGAGCAGTACTTC.

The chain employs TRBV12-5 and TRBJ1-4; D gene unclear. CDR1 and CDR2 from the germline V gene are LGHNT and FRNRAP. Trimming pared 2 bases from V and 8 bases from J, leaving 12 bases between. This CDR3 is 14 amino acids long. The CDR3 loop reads CASGLFQIGEKLFF. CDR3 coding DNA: TGTGCTAGTGGTTTGTTCCAGATAGGAGAAAAACTGTTTTTT. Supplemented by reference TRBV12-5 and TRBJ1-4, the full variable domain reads DARVTQTPRHKVTEMGQEVTMRCQPILGHNTVFWYRQTMMQGLELLAYFRNRAPLDDSGMPKDRFSAEMPDATLATLKIQPSEPRDSAVYFCASGLFQIGEKLFFGSGTQLSVL.